These 17 T cell receptor beta chains originate from one sample sequenced in a study of blood T cell repertoires in COVID-19. Repertoires were generated with immunoSEQ multiplex PCR, while TCRdb's copy carries only in-frame clones and drops some. This sample has more than 200,000 clones, with roughly 88% found just once. The sequenced sample was peripheral blood. The receptors here all came from a man in his forties with acute or convalescent COVID-19.

The chain carries TRBV18 and TRBJ2-7; no definite D call. Deletions cut 0 bases from V and 2 bases from J, with 8 bases between. This CDR3 has 14 amino acids. Germline lookup yields CDR1 KGHSH and CDR2 LQKENI. CDR3 bases: TGTGCCAGCTCACCACCCGCGGTTGCCTACGAGCAGTACTTC. Its protein product is CASSPPAVAYEQYF.

This clone was found a few times. The CDR3 sequence is CASSLEAGRGANVLTF. CDR3 coding DNA: TGTGCCAGCTCCCTTGAAGCGGGCCGGGGGGCCAACGTCCTGACTTTC. J is TRBJ2-6 and V is TRBV18, with D possibly being TRBD2 (6 bases). The CDR3 is 16 amino acids. Germline CDR1 KGHSH, CDR2 LQKENI. V lost 6 bases and J 4 bases, leaving 16 bases between the germline ends.

J is TRBJ1-5 and V is TRBV19; 10 bases map to TRBD1. CDR3 size: 16 residues. Germline assignment: CDR1 LNHDA and CDR2 SQIVND (reference sequence). V was clipped by 4 bases and J by 5 bases; unmatched bases: 8. CDR3 in amino acids: CASSTRTGGLDQPQHF. The CDR3 DNA sequence: TGTGCCAGTAGTACCCGGACAGGGGGATTGGATCAGCCCCAGCATTTT.

V usage is TRBV25-1 and J usage is TRBJ1-1, with 9 nucleotides matching TRBD1. The CDR3 spans 13 residues. Germline CDR1 reads MGHDK; CDR2 reads SYGVNS. Trimming removed 11 bases from V and 3 bases from J; junction bases left unmatched: 7. CDR3 amino acids: CAGVRTGDTEAFF. CDR3 nucleotides: TGTGCCGGCGTTAGGACAGGGGACACTGAAGCTTTCTTT.

The chain has TRBV7-2 and TRBJ1-1, with D tentatively TRBD1 (5 bases). Germline assignment: CDR1 SGHTA and CDR2 FQGNSA. Trimming shortened V by 6 bases and J by 2 bases, and 13 bases separated the two germline ends. The CDR3 spans 14 residues. CDR3 sequence: CASRGSQGNTEAFF. CDR3 coding DNA: TGTGCCAGCAGGGGTAGCCAGGGAAACACTGAAGCTTTCTTT.

With respect to this clone: The sample has other DNA sequences that encode this CDR3 too. The chain has TRBV5-6 and TRBJ2-1; D gene uncertain. The CDR3 is 14 amino acids. From germline, CDR1 is SGHDT and CDR2 YYEEEE. Trimming took off 2 bases at V and 4 bases at J, with 10 bases between the two ends. The CDR3 region is CASSFLQSYNEQFF. CDR3 nucleotides: TGTGCCAGCAGCTTTTTACAATCTTACAATGAGCAGTTCTTC.

The rearrangement joins TRBV6-1 to TRBJ2-7; TRBD1 is a possible D gene (6 bases). This CDR3 is built from 16 residues. CDR1 and CDR2 (germline): MNHNS, SASEGT. V was cut by 0 bases and J by 0 bases, with 12 bases left in between. This CDR3 reads CASSEALIRGSYEQYF. In DNA form, the CDR3 reads TGTGCCAGCAGTGAAGCGCTTATCAGGGGCTCCTACGAGCAGTACTTC.

V is TRBV7-6 and J is TRBJ2-3, with D hard to call. The ends were cut back, 0 bases at V and 2 bases at J, with 6 bases in the middle. This CDR3 has 14 amino acids. The germline CDR1 and CDR2 sequences are SGHVS and FNYEAQ. For the CDR3, the DNA is TGTGCCAGCAGCTTAGCAGAGGCCACAGATACGCAGTATTTT. This encodes CASSLAEATDTQYF.

The chain uses TRBV5-1 and TRBJ1-1, with 10 bases aligning to TRBD1. Germline loops: CDR1 SGHRS, CDR2 YFSETQ. This CDR3 is built from 16 residues. The J segment lost 0 bases and the V segment lost 4 bases, leaving 6 bases of the junction unmatched. CDR3 DNA sequence: TGCGCCAGCAGCCCCGGGACAGGGGAAATGAACACTGAAGCTTTCTTT. Protein product: CASSPGTGEMNTEAFF.

The chain links TRBV3-1 (or the pseudogene TRBV3-2) to TRBJ2-7; maybe TRBD2 (5 bases). Germline V gene sequence: CDR1 LGHDT, CDR2 YNNKEL (reference sequence). This CDR3 spans 15 amino acids. Trimming removed 1 base from V and 3 bases from J, with 13 bases in between. The CDR3 here is CASSQGLNSVYEQYF. Here the CDR3 DNA reads TGTGCCAGCAGCCAAGGACTAAATTCGGTCTACGAGCAGTACTTC.

The genes are TRBV4-2 and TRBJ2-3; D call uncertain. The CDR3 runs 15 residues. CDR1 is LGHNA, CDR2 YNFKEQ, per germline. Deletions cut 0 bases from V and 0 bases from J, with 7 bases between. In DNA, the CDR3 is TGTGCCAGCAGCCAAGATCGCGGTAGCACAGATACGCAGTATTTT. This codes for CASSQDRGSTDTQYF.

The V and J genes are TRBV10-2 and TRBJ2-3, with a weak D call TRBD2 (6 bases). Trimming removed 4 bases from V and 2 bases from J, with 13 bases in between. The CDR3 has 15 amino acids. The germline CDR1 and CDR2 sequences are WSHSY and SAAADI. CDR3: CASSGGIPDTDTQYF. DNA of the CDR3: TGCGCCAGCAGTGGCGGGATTCCCGACACAGATACGCAGTATTTT.

The chain carries TRBV10-1 and TRBJ2-5; D is possibly TRBD1 (6 bases). Germline V CDR1 and CDR2: WNHNN, SYGVQD (reference sequence). The CDR3 loop spans 14 amino acids. Trimming removed 5 bases from V and 1 base from J, with 11 bases in between. CDR3 residues: CASSKSGAQETQYF. The CDR3 DNA reads TGCGCCAGCAGTAAATCAGGGGCCCAAGAGACCCAGTACTTC.

This clone turned up a few times. V is TRBV19 and J is TRBJ2-5, with 11 positions matching TRBD2. Germline trimming cut 4 bases from V and 5 bases from J; bases unmatched to any gene: 9. In germline, CDR1 is LNHDA, CDR2 SQIVND (reference sequence). The CDR3 runs to 16 residues. CDR3 residues: CASSTLNLAGGETQYF. In DNA, the CDR3 is TGTGCCAGTAGTACCTTGAACCTAGCGGGAGGCGAGACCCAGTACTTC.

The V and J genes are TRBV23-1 and TRBJ1-2, with 12 positions matching TRBD1. TRBV23-1 is annotated as an ORF whose role is uncertain. The CDR3 contains 20 residues. The J segment lost 1 base and the V segment lost 6 bases, leaving 18 bases of the junction unmatched. The CDR3: CASRLLGTGGQRKGNYGYTF. CDR3 coding DNA: TGCGCCAGCAGACTACTTGGGACAGGGGGCCAGAGGAAGGGTAACTATGGCTACACCTTC.

This clone was picked up a small number of times. The chain couples TRBV5-4 to TRBJ1-2, with 7 nucleotides matching TRBD1. The CDR3 length is 15 residues. J lost 8 bases, V lost 3 bases, and 13 bases had no gene match. CDR1 and CDR2 (germline): SGHNT, YYREEE (reference sequence). In DNA form, the CDR3 reads TGTGCCAGCAGCTCATTATACAGGGGCGAGTCCGGCTACACCTTC. Its translation: CASSSLYRGESGYTF.

This rearrangement joins TRBV27 to TRBJ2-7; 7 bases line up with TRBD2. CDR1 is MNHEY, CDR2 SMNVEV, per germline (reference sequence). Trimming at V came to 6 bases and at J to 2 bases, leaving 13 bases not matched to a gene. The CDR3 extends over 16 amino acids. The CDR3 is CASSPTAGLPAYEQYF. The DNA for the CDR3 is TGTGCCAGCAGCCCGACAGCGGGACTCCCTGCCTACGAGCAGTACTTC.